This passage covers 20 T cell receptor beta chains from one sample sequenced in a study of glioma-infiltrating T cells after dendritic cell vaccination. Only in-frame clones appear in the TCRdb table, and some are missing; sequencing was by immunoSEQ multiplex PCR. The data contain 90,000 or so clones, over 65% of them singletons. The sample was blood, taken before dendritic cell vaccination. The receptors originated from a human donor with glioblastoma.

The chain links TRBV5-1 to TRBJ1-1; D is unresolved. Germline-derived CDR1 and CDR2 are SGHRS and YFSETQ. V was clipped by 4 bases and J by 7 bases, with 14 bases between them. The CDR3 sequence is 13 residues long. Here the CDR3 reads CASSQIPGIEAFF. The CDR3 DNA sequence: TGCGCCAGCAGCCAGATACCAGGCATTGAAGCTTTCTTT.

This chain uses TRBV11-2 with TRBJ2-7, with TRBD1 matching 7 bases. CDR3 size: 18 residues. Germline lookup yields CDR1 SGHAT and CDR2 FQNNGV. The V gene end was trimmed by 5 bases and the J gene end by 2 bases; junction bases not matched to a gene: 18. CDR3 sequence (DNA): TGTGCCAGCAGCCCCATATCCCGCTACAAGGGGGCTACCTACGAGCAGTACTTC. Protein: CASSPISRYKGATYEQYF. The full variable domain, in which reference TRBV11-2 and TRBJ2-7 provide the parts outside the CDR3, is EAGVAQSPRYKIIEKRQSVAFWCNPISGHATLYWYQQILGQGPKLLIQFQNNGVVDDSQLPKDRFSAERLKGVDSTLKIQPAKLEDSAVYLCASSPISRYKGATYEQYFGPGTRLTVT.

V usage is TRBV6-1 and J usage is TRBJ1-5; TRBD1 agrees at 10 bases. Losses at the gene ends were 4 bases for V and 6 bases for J; bases not matched to a gene: 6. This CDR3 is built from 15 residues. CDR1 MNHNS and CDR2 SASEGT come from the germline V gene. In DNA, the CDR3 is TGTGCCAGCAGTGTTGGGACAGGGGTGGGTCAGCCCCAGCATTTT. Translation gives CASSVGTGVGQPQHF.

The gene calls are TRBV7-9 and TRBJ2-7, with D possibly being TRBD2 (5 bases). Trimming took 0 bases from V and 5 from J, leaving 11 bases between them. Germline loops: CDR1 SEHNR, CDR2 FQNEAQ (reference sequence). The CDR3 is 14 amino acids. Here the CDR3 reads CASSLAGSENEQYF. The CDR3 DNA reads as TGTGCCAGCAGCTTAGCGGGTAGCGAGAACGAGCAGTACTTC.

The rearrangement links TRBV27 to TRBJ1-2, with D perhaps matching TRBD1 (5 bases). This CDR3 comprises 13 residues. Germline V CDR1 and CDR2: MNHEY, SMNVEV (reference sequence). V lost 3 bases to trimming and J lost 4 bases, with 9 bases between them. The CDR3 loop is CASSFRDGYGYTF. The CDR3 region has the DNA TGTGCCAGCAGTTTCAGGGATGGCTATGGCTACACCTTC.

The chain uses TRBV6-1 and TRBJ1-5, with D hard to call. The CDR3 sequence is 14 residues long. CDR1 and CDR2 from the germline V gene are MNHNS and SASEGT. Trimming pared 5 bases from V and 5 bases from J, leaving 13 bases between. CDR3 sequence (DNA): TGTGCCAGCAGTTCGAGGGAAGGGTATCAGCCCCAGCATTTT. It yields the protein CASSSREGYQPQHF.

The chain carries TRBV6-5 and TRBJ1-2; TRBD1 agrees at 7 bases. The germline gives CDR1 MNHEY, CDR2 SVGAGI. The CDR3 consists of 13 residues. The trim removed 6 bases at V and 7 bases at J, leaving 8 bases unmatched. The CDR3 is CASSLDRVAGYTF. As DNA, the CDR3 is TGTGCCAGCAGCCTAGACAGGGTGGCTGGCTACACCTTC.

This chain links TRBV7-9 with TRBJ1-1; 10 nucleotides align to TRBD1. In germline, CDR1 is SEHNR, CDR2 FQNEAQ (reference sequence). The J segment lost 3 bases and the V segment lost 6 bases, leaving 4 bases of the junction unmatched. This CDR3 comprises 14 residues. DNA for the CDR3: TGTGCCAGCAGTTCCGGGACAGGGGACACTGAAGCTTTCTTT. Its protein product is CASSSGTGDTEAFF.

This chain joins TRBV11-2 and TRBJ2-7, with D unclear. The CDR3 length is 13 residues. Germline lookup yields CDR1 SGHAT and CDR2 FQNNGV. V shed 0 bases and J shed 2 bases, with 5 bases lying between them. The CDR3: CASSLDSAYEQYF. The CDR3 DNA reads as TGTGCCAGCAGCTTAGATAGTGCCTACGAGCAGTACTTC.

This sequence joins TRBV6-5 and TRBJ2-7, with a tentative D call TRBD1 (5 bases). V lost 4 bases and J lost 3, with 13 bases in between. The CDR3 is 14 residues long. The germline CDR1 and CDR2 sequences are MNHEY and SVGAGI. DNA for the CDR3: TGTGCCAGCAGTTTTACCAGGGAAAACTACGAGCAGTACTTC. Protein: CASSFTRENYEQYF.

The chain combines TRBV6-6 with TRBJ2-7; 9 bases are a match to TRBD1. The V gene end was trimmed by 5 bases and the J gene end by 3 bases; junction bases not matched to a gene: 8. The CDR3 spans 15 residues. From germline, CDR1 is MNHNY and CDR2 SVGAGI (reference sequence). The chain's CDR3 is CASSTHGQGIYEQYF. CDR3 coding DNA: TGTGCCAGCAGTACCCACGGACAGGGGATCTACGAGCAGTACTTC.

The count of this clone is one. The DNA of the CDR3 is TGTGCCAGCAGTGACCTACTAGCGGGAGGGGACGAGCAGTACTTC. Translating it yields CASSDLLAGGDEQYF. The chain couples TRBV6-1 to TRBJ2-7; 13 nucleotides line up with TRBD2. CDR3 length: 15 residues. V lost 3 bases to trimming and J lost 5 bases; unmatched junction nucleotides: 4. The V gene's germline CDR1 is MNHNS and CDR2 SASEGT.

Here the CDR3 reads CASSSDYRGSYGYTF. CDR3 nucleotide sequence: TGTGCCAGCAGTTCCGACTACAGGGGGAGCTATGGCTACACCTTC. The rearrangement links TRBV27 to TRBJ1-2, with 8 bases matching TRBD1. V lost 4 bases, J lost 4 bases, and 8 bases stayed unmatched. This CDR3 is built from 15 residues. Germline V gene lookup returns CDR1 MNHEY and CDR2 SMNVEV (reference sequence).

The chain has TRBV5-1 and TRBJ1-2; D may be TRBD1 (5 bases). Germline CDR1 SGHRS, CDR2 YFSETQ. The CDR3 loop spans 15 amino acids. The V end lost 0 bases, the J end lost 5 bases, and 14 bases lay between the germline ends. The CDR3 protein is CASSLAGTPVYGYTF. The CDR3 DNA is TGCGCCAGCAGCTTGGCCGGGACTCCAGTTTATGGCTACACCTTC.

This clone was observed a few times. V usage is TRBV6-1 and J usage is TRBJ1-2; D is ambiguous. The germline V and J ends were trimmed by 4 bases and 1 base, with 4 bases remaining between them. The CDR3 is 12 amino acids. Germline CDR1 MNHNS, CDR2 SASEGT. The DNA of the CDR3 is TGTGCCAGCAGTGTACTTAACTATGGCTACACCTTC. Its translation: CASSVLNYGYTF.

The chain combines TRBV7-9 with TRBJ1-5; 10 bases are a match to TRBD1. J lost 1 base, V lost 5 bases, and 8 bases had no gene match. This CDR3 region has 17 residues. CDR1 SEHNR and CDR2 FQNEAQ come from the germline V gene (reference sequence). The chain's CDR3 is CASSSWTGGTSNQPQHF. CDR3 nucleotides: TGTGCCAGCAGCAGCTGGACAGGGGGAACGAGCAATCAGCCCCAGCATTTT.

The genes are TRBV30 and TRBJ1-4; TRBD1 matches 10 bases. Germline-derived CDR1 and CDR2 are GTSNPN and SVGIG (reference sequence). This CDR3 has 16 amino acids. V dropped 2 bases and J dropped 10; count of bases not matched to a gene: 13. CDR3 sequence: CAWSLGQGDSRAKLFF. The CDR3 DNA follows: TGTGCCTGGAGTCTAGGACAGGGGGATTCAAGGGCAAAACTGTTTTTT.

This clone appeared once. The chain is built from TRBV2 and TRBJ1-1; 9 bases fit TRBD1. The germline CDR1 and CDR2 sequences are SNHLY and FYNNEI. CDR3 length: 15 residues. The V segment lost 5 bases and the J segment 0 bases; nucleotides outside the gene matches: 4. The CDR3, as DNA: TGTGCCAGCAGTCCCGACAGGGGGTTGAACACTGAAGCTTTCTTT. Its translation: CASSPDRGLNTEAFF.

This chain links TRBV6-5 with TRBJ2-3; 9 nucleotides line up with TRBD1. The germline gives CDR1 MNHEY, CDR2 SVGAGI. The CDR3 is 15 residues long. V was clipped by 6 bases and J by 5 bases; unmatched bases: 9. CDR3 in amino acids: CASRRFTGGEDTQYF. CDR3 coding DNA: TGTGCCAGCAGGCGATTCACAGGGGGCGAAGATACGCAGTATTTT.

The chain couples TRBV28 to TRBJ1-1, with D perhaps TRBD1 (6 bases). Germline CDR1 is MDHEN and CDR2 is SYDVKM. The V gene lost 10 bases and the J gene lost 1 base, with 19 bases spanning the gap. CDR3 length: 15 residues. CDR3 DNA sequence: TGTGCCACCTCCATTACAGGGTTGGGGAACACTGAAGCTTTCTTT. This codes for CATSITGLGNTEAFF.